This T cell receptor beta chain stems from a study of PD-L1 blockade in urothelial cancer (dated by TCRdb to 2016 to 2017). Background for the entire study: Every patient began therapy in about 2014 and was given atezolizumab 1,200 mg intravenously every 3 weeks. Durable clinical benefit was defined as a progression-free survival longer than 6 months, and TCR features were additionally tested against progression-free survival and overall survival. Whole exome sequencing and RNA sequencing of pretreatment tumors were performed alongside TCR sequencing in the same patients. Pretreatment tumor samples, along with matched peripheral blood collected serially before and after atezolizumab treatment, underwent TCR sequencing. Around 30 patients had pretreatment blood TCR-seq, about 24 had at least one posttreatment blood collection, and about 24 had tumor TCR-seq. Several patients achieved durable clinical benefit and some 20 did not. Blood samples gave a median of about 150,000 T cells and tens of thousands of unique TCRs, with a median clonality of roughly 0.081. Twenty-five of 29 patients were identified as males with urothelial cancer of bladder origin, and a prior smoking history was reported by 18 of 29 patients. Blood samples were analyzed 3 weeks after the start of treatment (second dose) and 6 weeks after the start of treatment. The study, an exploratory multi-omic analysis, examined somatic, immune and clinical correlates of response to PD-L1 blockade with atezolizumab in urothelial cancer. Patients had an ECOG performance status of 0 or 1 and had received between 0 and 3 prior chemotherapy regimens. What the work shows at the level of the full study, not this receptor alone: Because of the small sample size (n ≈ 27) and the many exploratory analyses performed, the results are intended to be regarded as hypothesis-generating. Among patients with durable benefit, tumor-associated TCR clones showed greater expansion in peripheral blood 3 weeks after treatment started (n = 22, p = 0.022). A pretreatment peripheral blood TCR clonality below the median was linked to improved progression-free and overall survival.

With respect to this clone: Its antigen is currently not known. No per-base quality is available; no much larger clone lies one base away.

Relative to germline, V is missing 6 bases and J is missing 1 base, with 5 bases of the junction outside any gene match. The CDR3 runs 17 residues from the cysteine to the phenylalanine. Only the CDR3 region is kept as DNA, spanning 51 bases read in frame from base 1. The germline V gene sets CDR1 to LGHNT and CDR2 to FRNRAP. The sample's time point label is to be understood as: peripheral blood 6 weeks after treatment start. The cohort included some 30 patients with locally advanced or metastatic urothelial carcinoma who were treated at Memorial Sloan Kettering on a trial protocol. Peripheral blood mononuclear cells were collected pretreatment and during treatment, with between 1 and 8 total time points obtained per patient. The Qiagen DNeasy Blood extraction kit was used to purify genomic DNA from total PBMCs and tumor samples. PBMCs were collected pretreatment and during treatment, and were isolated and stored as previously described.

To estimate absolute template abundance from read counts, synthetic TCR analog templates were spiked into each PCR. The immunoSEQ assay used bias-controlled V and J gene primers to amplify TCRbeta CDR3 regions from genomic DNA. Sequencing of rearranged TCRbeta segments was performed at approximately 20X coverage. For the original study's pipeline: Sequencing errors were corrected by clustering, and CDR3s were annotated against IMGT so that V, D and J genes could be assigned. Downstream analyses used only productive TCRbeta rearrangements and left out out-of-frame or stop-codon sequences. Clonality was calculated as one minus the Shannon entropy normalized by the log of the number of unique productive sequences. Clones differing between time points or between blood and tumor were identified using Fisher's exact test with Benjamini-Hochberg correction, with an adjusted p below 0.01 applied as the threshold. TCRdb holds this immuneACCESS table with in-frame rearrangements only. Some clones are missing; in checked studies, unresolved V genes explain under half, and the rest has no known cause. V and J calls and clone size follow that table, whereas D and trimming were derived from the DNA. A total of 38,000 or so clones appear in this sample, roughly 82% of them only once. The ten largest clones capture roughly 10% of the sample.

The TCR originated in a man in his forties with urothelial cancer. This chain is built from TRBV12-5 and TRBJ2-1, with 14 bases in between that match TRBD2. This material consisted of PBMCs, taken around atezolizumab (anti-PD-L1) treatment. Read as DNA, the sequence is TGTGCTAGTGGACCGGGACTAGCGGGAGCGTCCTACAATGAGCAGTTCTTC. This sequence encodes CASGPGLAGASYNEQFF. Supplemented by the reference TRBV12-5 and TRBJ2-1 proteins around the CDR3, the complete variable domain is DARVTQTPRHKVTEMGQEVTMRCQPILGHNTVFWYRQTMMQGLELLAYFRNRAPLDDSGMPKDRFSAEMPDATLATLKIQPSEPRDSAVYFCASGPGLAGASYNEQFFGPGTRLTVL.